What follows are 4 T cell receptor beta chains derived from one specimen sequenced in a study of blood T cell repertoires in COVID-19. Sequencing was performed with immunoSEQ multiplex PCR; in TCRdb, only in-frame clones are kept and a portion is missing. This sample carries some 310,000 clones, 90% of them seen once, and the ten largest clones take under 1.1%. Sequences were obtained from peripheral blood. Receptor source: a woman aged 40 to 50 with COVID-19, enrolled during active disease.

The chain uses TRBV2 and TRBJ1-5; a possible D gene is TRBD1 (5 bases). The V gene lost 8 bases and the J gene lost 5 bases, with 16 bases spanning the gap. The CDR3 totals 14 residues. Germline lookup yields CDR1 SNHLY and CDR2 FYNNEI. The CDR3 DNA reads TGTGCCAGCTCTTCTCGGGGGGGGTATCAGCCCCAGCATTTT. Translated, it gives CASSSRGGYQPQHF.

The CDR3 nucleotides are TGTGCCAGCAGCTTACCGACAGGGGGAAATGAGCAGTTCTTC. Amino acids: CASSLPTGGNEQFF. The rearrangement links TRBV7-9 to TRBJ2-1, with 9 bases identical to TRBD1. The CDR3 runs 14 residues. Per the germline V gene, CDR1 is SEHNR and CDR2 is FQNEAQ (reference sequence). The ends lost 2 bases at V and 7 bases at J; junction bases unmatched: 3.

The CDR3 DNA reads TGTGCCAGCTCAGCAGGGGGCTGGGATGAGCAGTTCTTC. This sequence encodes CASSAGGWDEQFF. The J gene is TRBJ2-1, the V gene TRBV7-3, with TRBD1 matching 8 bases. The ends lost 8 bases at V and 8 bases at J; junction bases unmatched: 8. The CDR3 is 13 amino acids. Germline V CDR1 and CDR2: SGHTA, FQGTGA.

This rearrangement joins TRBV3-1 (or the pseudogene TRBV3-2) to TRBJ1-1, with 9 nucleotides matching TRBD1. The CDR3 sequence is 15 residues long. The V gene's germline CDR1 is LGHDT and CDR2 YNNKEL (reference sequence). V dropped 2 bases and J dropped 3; count of bases not matched to a gene: 4. DNA of the CDR3: TGTGCCAGCAGCCAACCTACAGGGGGCGACACTGAAGCTTTCTTT. Translating gives CASSQPTGGDTEAFF.